A selection of T cell receptor beta chains follows, all from one sample in a study of shared clonotypes between healthy human individuals. Data came from immunoSEQ multiplex PCR; TCRdb stores just in-frame clones and leaves some out. The sample lists about 610,000 clones; approximately 96% were seen once. Sequences were obtained from naive CD8+ T cells sorted from blood. The receptors stem from a woman aged 25 to 39 in good health. CDR3s include the opening cysteine and the closing phenylalanine or tryptophan. The D gene is left open where the match is weak. Not all rows give a size; the values are once, few, many and, for expanded clones, a class.

.	TRBV9	.	TRBJ2-4	TGTGCCAGCAGCGTTTCCCAGGGAGGAAACATTCAGTACTTC	CASSVSQGGNIQYF
once	TRBV5-6	TRBD2	TRBJ2-7	TGTGCCAGCAGCTTTGAAGCGGGACCCTACGAGCAGTACTTC	CASSFEAGPYEQYF
.	TRBV6-1	.	TRBJ2-7	TGTGCCAGCAGTGAAGGTAGTCCTTCCTACGAGCAGTACTTC	CASSEGSPSYEQYF
.	TRBV28	.	TRBJ2-3	TGTGCCAGCAGTTTGCTGACTAGCACAGATACGCAGTATTTT	CASSLLTSTDTQYF
.	TRBV10-1	TRBD2	TRBJ2-5	TGCGCCAGCAGTGAGACGACCCGACTAGCGGGACCGTCGGCCCAGTACTTC	CASSETTRLAGPSAQYF
.	TRBV7-9	TRBD2	TRBJ2-7	TGTGCCAGCAGATTAGCGGGAGGGGACGAGCAGTACTTC	CASRLAGGDEQYF
.	TRBV13	.	TRBJ1-3	TGTGCCAGCAGCTTAGTTTTACATTCTGGAAACACCATATATTTT	CASSLVLHSGNTIYF
once	TRBV7-2	.	TRBJ2-3	TGTGCCAGCAGCAAGGGGGGGGAAACAGATACGCAGTATTTT	CASSKGGETDTQYF
.	TRBV11-2	TRBD1	TRBJ1-2	TGTGCCAGCAGCCACTGGACAGGTGACTATGGCTACACCTTC	CASSHWTGDYGYTF
.	TRBV6-5	.	TRBJ2-7	TGTGCCAGCAGTGGGACCACCTACGAGCAGTACTTC	CASSGTTYEQYF
.	TRBV28	.	TRBJ1-3	TGTGCCAGCGGGCCCGCCATCTCTGGAAACACCATATATTTT	CASGPAISGNTIYF
.	TRBV11-2	TRBD1	TRBJ1-5	TGTGCCAGCAGCTCGACAGGGGGCGGGCAGCCCCAGCATTTT	CASSSTGGGQPQHF
.	TRBV2	.	TRBJ2-7	TGTGCCAGCTTCCCGGCGGAGGGCGTATACGAGCAGTACTTC	CASFPAEGVYEQYF
.	TRBV19	TRBD2	TRBJ2-1	TGTGCCAGTAGTATAGGGACTAGCGCGTACAATGAGCAGTTCTTC	CASSIGTSAYNEQFF
.	TRBV7-8	.	TRBJ2-7	TGTGCCAGCAGCCTGTATCAGGGGTCCTACGAGCAGTACTTC	CASSLYQGSYEQYF
.	TRBV5-5	.	TRBJ2-7	TGTGCCAGCGGAGGACCACCCGAGGCATACGAGCAGTACTTC	CASGGPPEAYEQYF
.	TRBV7-9	TRBD1	TRBJ1-1	TGTGCCAGCAGCGGGACAGGGCGCACTGAAGCTTTCTTT	CASSGTGRTEAFF
.	TRBV5-1	TRBD2	TRBJ2-1	TGCGCCAGCAGCTTGGCCACGAGTAGCGGGAGCGTGCAGTTCTTC	CASSLATSSGSVQFF
.	TRBV27	.	TRBJ2-2	TGTGCCAGCAGTTTCCACACCGGGGAGCTGTTTTTT	CASSFHTGELFF
.	TRBV2	TRBD1	TRBJ2-7	TGTGCCAGCAGTGTGTACAGGGGCAGTTACGAGCAGTACTTC	CASSVYRGSYEQYF
.	TRBV9	.	TRBJ2-2	TGTGCCAGCAGCGGTACTAGCCCCGGGGAGCTGTTTTTT	CASSGTSPGELFF
.	TRBV28	.	TRBJ2-7	TGTGCCAGCAGTGGGGCCATCTACGAGCAGTACTTC	CASSGAIYEQYF
.	TRBV28	.	TRBJ2-7	TGTGCCACCCAGCAACTACTTGGCTCCTACGAGCAGTACTTC	CATQQLLGSYEQYF